Listed below are T cell receptor beta chains from one sample, sequenced in a study of PD-L1 blockade in urothelial cancer. TCRdb's copy holds only in-frame clones and misses some; the assay was immunoSEQ multiplex PCR. The sample holds 120,000 or so clones; 86% are singletons and the top ten take about 2.4%. The input for sequencing was PBMCs, taken around atezolizumab (anti-PD-L1) treatment. The receptors shown here come from a man aged 50-59 years with urothelial cancer. CDR3s include the opening cysteine and the closing phenylalanine or tryptophan. D genes are given only for firm matches. Only some rows state a clone size, as once, few, many or a class for expanded clones.

>NA|TRBV7-2|TRBD2|15|TRBJ2-3
TGTGCCAGCAGCTCCCAAGCGGGAGTGGCGGATACGCAGTATTTT
CASSSQAGVADTQYF
>NA|TRBV18|TRBD2|15|TRBJ2-1
TGTGCCAGCTCACCAGGACTAGCGGGAGGGCATGAGCAGTTCTTC
CASSPGLAGGHEQFF
>NA|TRBV9|TRBD1|15|TRBJ1-5
TGTGCCAGCAGCGTAGGCAGGGGGCCTAATCAGCCCCAGCATTTT
CASSVGRGPNQPQHF
>NA|TRBV19|TRBD1|15|TRBJ2-1
TGTGCCAGTACCCTCAGGAGGGGACAGGACGCCGAGCAGTTCTTC
CASTLRRGQDAEQFF
>NA|TRBV5-1|NA|15|TRBJ2-1
TGCGCCAGCAGCGTGACGGGGAGCTCCTACAATGAGCAGTTCTTC
CASSVTGSSYNEQFF
>NA|TRBV28|NA|14|TRBJ1-2
TGTGCCAGCATCCTTAGCGGCACTAACTATGGCTACACCTTC
CASILSGTNYGYTF
>NA|TRBV29-1|TRBD1|15|TRBJ2-2
TGCAGCGTTAAAGGGGGCAGGGGGCTCACCGGGGAGCTGTTTTTT
CSVKGGRGLTGELFF
>NA|TRBV19|TRBD1|12|TRBJ1-2
TGTGCCAGTAGTGACAGGGGCCATGGCTACACCTTC
CASSDRGHGYTF
>NA|TRBV7-8|TRBD2|18|TRBJ2-3
TGTGCCAGCAGCTTAGGGTGGACTAGCGGGACGAGCACAGATACGCAGTATTTT
CASSLGWTSGTSTDTQYF
>NA|TRBV6-1|NA|18|TRBJ1-6
TGTGCCAGCAGTGAAGCGTTCGGTCTCGGCTCCTATAATTCACCCCTCCACTTT
CASSEAFGLGSYNSPLHF
>NA|TRBV5-1|NA|12|TRBJ2-2
TGCGCCAGCTTTCTTAACACCGGGGAGCTGTTTTTT
CASFLNTGELFF
>NA|TRBV19|TRBD1|13|TRBJ2-1
TGTGCCAGTAAGGGGCAGGGGGCGGGTGAGCAGTTCTTC
CASKGQGAGEQFF
>NA|TRBV7-2|NA|14|TRBJ2-7
TGTGCCAGCAGGACCGGAGCCCTCACCTACGAGCAGTACTTC
CASRTGALTYEQYF
>NA|TRBV5-6|TRBD2|13|TRBJ2-1
TGTGCCAGCAGCCCGGGACTAGCGGGAGGACAGTTCTTC
CASSPGLAGGQFF
>NA|TRBV4-1|NA|15|TRBJ2-7
TGCGCCAGCAGCCAAATTCCAGCGAGCTCCTACGAGCAGTACTTC
CASSQIPASSYEQYF
>few|TRBV2|NA|15|TRBJ1-5
TGTGCCAGCAGTCGACAGGCGATGAGCAATCAGCCCCAGCATTTT
CASSRQAMSNQPQHF
>NA|TRBV28|NA|13|TRBJ2-7
TGTGCCAGCAGTTTTCGGGGGGCGGGGGAGCAGTACTTC
CASSFRGAGEQYF
>NA|TRBV28|TRBD1|15|TRBJ1-1
TGTGCCAGCAGGGGGACGACAGGGGCAGGGACTGAAGCTTTCTTT
CASRGTTGAGTEAFF